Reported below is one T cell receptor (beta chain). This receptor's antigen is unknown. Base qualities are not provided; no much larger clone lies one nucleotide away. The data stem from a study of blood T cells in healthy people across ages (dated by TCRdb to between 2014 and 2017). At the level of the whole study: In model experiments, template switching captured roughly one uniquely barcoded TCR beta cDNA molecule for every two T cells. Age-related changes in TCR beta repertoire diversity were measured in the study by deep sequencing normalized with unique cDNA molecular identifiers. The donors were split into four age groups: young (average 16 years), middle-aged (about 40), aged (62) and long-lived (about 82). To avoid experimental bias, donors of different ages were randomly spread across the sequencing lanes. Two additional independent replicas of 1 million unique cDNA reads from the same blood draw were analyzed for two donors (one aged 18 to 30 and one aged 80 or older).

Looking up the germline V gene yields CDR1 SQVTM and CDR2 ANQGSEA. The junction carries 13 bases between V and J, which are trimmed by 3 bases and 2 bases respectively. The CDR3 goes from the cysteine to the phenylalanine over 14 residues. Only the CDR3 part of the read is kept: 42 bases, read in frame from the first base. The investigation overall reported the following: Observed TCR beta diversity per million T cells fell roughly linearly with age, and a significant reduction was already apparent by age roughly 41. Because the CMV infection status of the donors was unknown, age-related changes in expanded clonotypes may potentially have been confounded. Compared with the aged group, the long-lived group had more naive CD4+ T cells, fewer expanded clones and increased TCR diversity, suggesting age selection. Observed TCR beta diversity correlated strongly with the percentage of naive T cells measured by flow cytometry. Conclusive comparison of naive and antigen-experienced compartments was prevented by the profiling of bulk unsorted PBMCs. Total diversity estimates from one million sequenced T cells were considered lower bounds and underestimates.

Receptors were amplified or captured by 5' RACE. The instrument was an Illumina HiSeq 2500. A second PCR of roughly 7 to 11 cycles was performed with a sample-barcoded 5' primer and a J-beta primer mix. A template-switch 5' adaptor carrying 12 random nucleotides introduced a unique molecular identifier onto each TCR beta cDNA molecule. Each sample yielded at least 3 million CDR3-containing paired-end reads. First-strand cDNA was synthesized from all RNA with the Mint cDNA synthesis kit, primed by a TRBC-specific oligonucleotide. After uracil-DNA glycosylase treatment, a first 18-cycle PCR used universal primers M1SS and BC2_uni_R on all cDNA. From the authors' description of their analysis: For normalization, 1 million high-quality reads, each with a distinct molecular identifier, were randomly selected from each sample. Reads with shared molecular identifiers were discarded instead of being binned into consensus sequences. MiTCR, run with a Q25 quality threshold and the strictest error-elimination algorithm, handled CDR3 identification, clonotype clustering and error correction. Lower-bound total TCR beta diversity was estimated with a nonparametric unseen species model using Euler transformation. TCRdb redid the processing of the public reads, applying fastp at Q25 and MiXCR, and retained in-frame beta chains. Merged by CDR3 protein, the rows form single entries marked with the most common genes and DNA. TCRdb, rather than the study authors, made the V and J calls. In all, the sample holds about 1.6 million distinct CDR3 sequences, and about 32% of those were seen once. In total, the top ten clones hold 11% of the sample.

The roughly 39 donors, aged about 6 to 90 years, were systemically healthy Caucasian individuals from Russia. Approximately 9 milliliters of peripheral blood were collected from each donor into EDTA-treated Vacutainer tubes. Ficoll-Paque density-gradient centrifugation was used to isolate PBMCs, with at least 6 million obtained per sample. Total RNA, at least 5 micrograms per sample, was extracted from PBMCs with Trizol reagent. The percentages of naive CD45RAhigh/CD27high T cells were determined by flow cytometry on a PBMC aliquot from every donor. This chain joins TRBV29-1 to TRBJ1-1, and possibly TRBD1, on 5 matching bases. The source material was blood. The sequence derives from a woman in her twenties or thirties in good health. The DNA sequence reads TGCAGCGTTGACTGGGTGACAGACAACACTGAAGCTTTCTTT. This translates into CSVDWVTDNTEAFF.